This T cell receptor (beta chain) was observed in a study of blood T cell repertoires in COVID-19. Original processing methods: Counts of nucleated cells, estimated from reference gene primer amplification, were obtained. Method: immunoSEQ multiplex PCR; TCRdb's copy keeps in-frame clones and lacks some. The V and J calls and clone size were taken over from that table, and D and trimming were inferred from the DNA. The repertoire holds roughly 110,000 clones, more than 80% seen once, with 4.5% to 5% in the top ten. The CDR3 is 14 amino acids. Germline CDR1 and CDR2: ENHRY and SYGVKD. The V gene end was trimmed by 4 bases and the J gene end by 2 bases; junction bases not matched to a gene: 5.

This receptor was obtained from a man aged 40-50 years with active or convalescent COVID-19. This chain connects TRBV10-3 to TRBJ2-7; 7 nucleotides align to TRBD2. Material: peripheral blood. This chain's CDR3 is CAISARLATYEQYF. CDR3 DNA: TGTGCCATCAGTGCTAGACTAGCCACCTACGAGCAGTACTTC.